This T cell receptor beta chain was recovered during a study of PD-L1 blockade in urothelial cancer. About the study: Analysis of blood occurred 3 weeks (second dose) and 6 weeks after treatment start. A median blood sample held 141,255 T cells and around 80,000 unique TCRs.

Documented time point: peripheral blood 6 weeks after treatment start. Synthetic TCR analog templates were spiked into each PCR. Some clones are missing from TCRdb's copy, which holds only in-frame ones; the method was immunoSEQ multiplex PCR. The data contain about 120,000 clones, more than 85% of them singletons. Comments on this clone: The same CDR3 also results from other DNA sequences found in this sample.

The clonotype comes from a man in his 60s with urothelial cancer. The source was PBMCs, collected around atezolizumab (anti-PD-L1) treatment.

The CDR3 DNA is TGCGCCAGCAGCTTACAGGGGAACACCGGGGAGCTGTTTTTT. Its translation: CASSLQGNTGELFF. The V and J genes are TRBV5-1 and TRBJ2-2, with a possible D match to TRBD1 (6 bases). Deletions cut 2 bases from V and 1 base from J, with 6 bases between. The CDR3 extends over 14 amino acids. Germline CDR1 is SGHRS and CDR2 is YFSETQ.